This section outlines one T cell receptor beta chain sequence together with its context. The sample is drawn from a study of blood T cell repertoires in COVID-19. The assay was immunoSEQ multiplex PCR, and TCRdb's table has in-frame clones only and misses some. The top ten hold 0.9% to 1% of the sample, which has 240,000 or so clones, more than 75% seen once. The TCR sequence derives from a woman aged 40-49 years who had recovered from COVID-19. Sequenced: peripheral blood.

DNA of the CDR3: TGCAGCGTCGCCCAGGGGGCTAACTATGGCTACACCTTC. It specifies CSVAQGANYGYTF. The chain carries TRBV29-1 and TRBJ1-2, with 7 bases identical to TRBD1. The CDR3 runs 13 residues. Losses at the gene ends were 6 bases for V and 0 bases for J; bases not matched to a gene: 4. From germline, CDR1 is SQVTM and CDR2 ANQGSEA.